The T cell receptor beta chain under discussion was sequenced for a study of PD-1 blockade in classical Hodgkin lymphoma. The time point was: cycle 4 day 1 (C4D1), after less than 7 weeks of nivolumab. Autologous stem cell transplantation was followed by relapse in every patient, and brentuximab vedotin exposure varied. Purification of CD4+ T cells from thawed PBMCs was performed via magnetic negative selection. Patients showed best responses of complete response, partial response or progressive disease. TCRdb's table, derived via immunoSEQ multiplex PCR, lists solely in-frame clones and lacks some. This table holds 20,000 or so clones, around four fifths found once. As concerns this clone: Its target is unknown.

Study-wide results and limits: Patients who initiated nivolumab within 1 year of ASCT were excluded.

Trimming pared 2 bases from V and 5 bases from J, leaving 7 bases between. CDR3 length equals 13 residues. Looked up from germline, CDR1 is SGHTA and CDR2 is FQGNSA. The sequenced sample was CD4+ T cells from blood, obtained before the fourth cycle of nivolumab. The gene calls are TRBV7-2 and TRBJ2-1, with unresolved D. The receptor comes from a human donor with classical Hodgkin lymphoma. CDR3 sequence: CASSLYSNNEQFF. CDR3 sequence (DNA): TGTGCCAGCAGCTTATACTCGAACAATGAGCAGTTCTTC.